This T cell receptor beta chain was captured in a study of T-cell memory formation after mild COVID-19. Study-wide results and limits: Contracting CD4+ clones sat mainly in CM and EM; CD8+ in EMRA.

TCRdb reprocessed the 5' RACE reads via MiXCR and lists one record per CDR3 protein. This sample has over 500,000 distinct CDR3 sequences, with around 15% found just once. V trimming: 3 bases; J trimming: 4 bases; junction bases outside the gene matches: 5. The CDR3 covers 14 residues. CDR1 is SGHTA and CDR2 is FQGNSA in the germline V gene. This clonotype was seen a few times. What it binds is not known. The material sequenced was PBMCs or a T cell subset sorted from them (not recorded which). The genes are TRBV7-2 and TRBJ2-7; 8 bases match TRBD1. This clonotype originated in an adult woman who had mild COVID-19 (a few samples of this study predate the infection). Cell type and time point are not known. The CDR3 sequence: CASSFQGAGYEQYF. The DNA of the CDR3 is TGTGCCAGCAGCTTCCAGGGGGCCGGATACGAGCAGTACTTC.